Here is one T cell receptor (beta chain) with its context. Generated by immunoSEQ multiplex PCR, the TCRdb table keeps only in-frame clones and is missing some. The profile covers some 740,000 clones, with around 93% appearing a single time and around 24% taken by the ten largest. Terminally differentiated effector memory CD45RA+ cells were excluded by CCR7 positive selection of CD45RO-negative cells. This CDR3 spans 14 amino acids. V was shortened by 4 bases and J by 5 bases, with 14 bases between the two germline ends. Germline V lookup: CDR1 SEHNR, CDR2 FQNEAQ (reference sequence). These data are taken from a study of shared clonotypes between healthy human individuals.

The TCR originated in a man under 40 in good health. Source material: naive CD8+ T cells sorted from blood. The chain employs TRBV7-9 and TRBJ2-5, with D tentatively TRBD2 (5 bases). CDR3 bases: TGTGCCAGCAGCTCATTAAGCGGTTCGGAGACCCAGTACTTC. This encodes CASSSLSGSETQYF.